This is a list of T cell receptor beta chains from one sample in a study of blood T cell repertoires in COVID-19. Using immunoSEQ multiplex PCR, the repertoire was profiled, and TCRdb retains in-frame clones only, with some absent. The sample includes some 240,000 clones, approximately 80% of them seen just once. The sequenced material came from peripheral blood. The receptors were gathered from a human donor in a cohort sampled during active COVID-19. The CDR3 runs from the conserved cysteine through the conserved F or W. A D gene is named only where the DNA matches it firmly. Only part of the rows carry a size: once, few, many, or a class if the clone is expanded.

V gene,J gene,clone size,D gene,CDR3 DNA,CDR3 protein
TRBV7-8,TRBJ1-4,.,.,TGTGCCAGCAGCTTCTCGGGACAAGCAACTAATGAAAAACTGTTTTTT,CASSFSGQATNEKLFF
TRBV6-6,TRBJ1-2,.,TRBD1,TGTGCCAGCAGTTACCGGACAGGAGACTATGGCTACACCTTC,CASSYRTGDYGYTF
TRBV7-8,TRBJ1-5,many,.,TGTGCCAGCAGCTTAGACAGGGTCTCGGAGCCCCAGCATTTT,CASSLDRVSEPQHF
TRBV23-1,TRBJ2-7,.,TRBD1,TGCGCCAGCAGTCGTGCGAGACAGGGGGCCGCCTACGAGCAGTACTTC,CASSRARQGAAYEQYF
TRBV6-5,TRBJ2-5,.,.,TGTGCCAGCAGTCCATTACTAGGCCAGCAAAGGGACCAGTACTTC,CASSPLLGQQRDQYF
TRBV3-1/TRBV3-2,TRBJ1-6,.,TRBD1,TGTGCCAGCAGCCGTAGGGGGACAGGGGTTACAAATTCACCCCTCCACTTT,CASSRRGTGVTNSPLHF
TRBV19,TRBJ1-1,few,.,TGTGCCAGTAGTAAGACAGGTACTGAAGCTTTCTTT,CASSKTGTEAFF
TRBV19,TRBJ1-4,.,.,TGTGCCAGTAGTATAACAGGACGTAATGAAAAACTGTTTTTT,CASSITGRNEKLFF
TRBV5-6,TRBJ1-2,once,TRBD1,TGTGCCAGCAGCAGGGACAGCTATGGCTACACCTTC,CASSRDSYGYTF
TRBV27,TRBJ2-5,.,TRBD2,TGTGCCAGCAGTTTTAGCGGGAGGGCTTTTGAGACCCAGTACTTC,CASSFSGRAFETQYF
TRBV5-1,TRBJ1-1,.,.,TGCGCCAGCAGCCTTGGGGCCTCTCAGGGCCTGAACACTGAAGCTTTCTTT,CASSLGASQGLNTEAFF
TRBV11-2,TRBJ2-1,.,TRBD2,TGTGCCAGCAGCTCACCGGGGGGGGATCGGGATGAGCAGTTCTTC,CASSSPGGDRDEQFF
TRBV24-1,TRBJ2-3,.,TRBD1,TGTGCCACCAGTCCCAGCCCGGGACAGGATGTTGGAGATACGCAGTATTTT,CATSPSPGQDVGDTQYF
TRBV28,TRBJ2-5,.,.,TGTGCCAGCAGTGAGGGGGGGGAGACCCAGTACTTC,CASSEGGETQYF
TRBV27,TRBJ2-7,.,.,TGTGCCAGCAGTTTCCGGGGTCCGGGGGAGCAGTACTTC,CASSFRGPGEQYF
TRBV7-8,TRBJ1-2,.,TRBD1,TGTGCCAGCGCACCGAATTTGGGACAGGGAACTAACTATGGCTACACCTTC,CASAPNLGQGTNYGYTF
TRBV6-6,TRBJ1-4,.,.,TGTGCCAGCAGTGACACTTATAATGAAAAACTGTTTTTT,CASSDTYNEKLFF
TRBV28,TRBJ2-2,.,.,TGTGCCAGCAGCAATCAGGTGAACACCGGGGAGCTGTTTTTT,CASSNQVNTGELFF
TRBV5-5,TRBJ1-4,.,.,TGTGCCAGCAGCTTACTCTTGGGGGGAGATGAAAAACTGTTTTTT,CASSLLLGGDEKLFF
TRBV6-5,TRBJ1-4,.,TRBD1,TGTGCCACCATAACAGGGGCGGGGGAAAAACTGTTTTTT,CATITGAGEKLFF
TRBV7-2,TRBJ1-1,.,.,TGTGCCAGCAGCCAACCGGGGAGGGCTGAAGCTTTCTTT,CASSQPGRAEAFF
TRBV5-1,TRBJ2-1,.,TRBD2,TGCGCCAGCAGCTTGACCGGACTAGCGGGGTACAATGAGCAGTTCTTC,CASSLTGLAGYNEQFF
TRBV5-1,TRBJ2-1,.,TRBD2,TGCGCCAGCAGCTTTGCAGCGGGAGGATGGGATGAGCAGTTCTTC,CASSFAAGGWDEQFF
TRBV7-2,TRBJ1-1,.,TRBD1,TGTGCCAGCAGCTTCGACAGGGGGAACACTGAAGCTTTCTTT,CASSFDRGNTEAFF
TRBV5-1,TRBJ2-1,.,TRBD2,TGCGCCAGCAGCCGAACTAGCGGGGGGGTCAATGAGCAGTTCTTC,CASSRTSGGVNEQFF
TRBV25-1,TRBJ1-2,.,.,TGTGCCAGCAGTGGAGGACAGATTTATGGCTACACCTTC,CASSGGQIYGYTF
TRBV7-9,TRBJ2-5,.,TRBD1,TGTGCCAGCAGCCTGTCCGGGACAGGGTCTCGGGAGACCCAGTACTTC,CASSLSGTGSRETQYF
TRBV28,TRBJ1-4,.,TRBD1,TGTGCCAGCAGTCCCGGGACAGTTAATGAAAAACTGTTTTTT,CASSPGTVNEKLFF
TRBV11-2,TRBJ2-7,.,TRBD1,TGTGCCAGCAGCCGGGACAGCCTCTACGAGCAGTACTTC,CASSRDSLYEQYF
TRBV9,TRBJ2-3,.,.,TGTGCCAGCAGCCATACAGGGCCAGGTACAGATACGCAGTATTTT,CASSHTGPGTDTQYF
TRBV19,TRBJ2-1,.,TRBD1,TGTGCCAGTAGGTCTCCGGGGACAGGGGGTGGTGAGCAGTTCTTC,CASRSPGTGGGEQFF
TRBV28,TRBJ2-2,few,TRBD2,TGTGCCAGCAGACCTCCGGGACTAGCGGGAATCGGGGAGCTGTTTTTT,CASRPPGLAGIGELFF
TRBV28,TRBJ1-5,once,.,TGTGCCAGCACCCTACTTTGGGAGCGCGCGCCCCAGCATTTT,CASTLLWERAPQHF
TRBV28,TRBJ1-1,.,.,TGTGCCAGCAGCCACCAACAGGGTTGGCGCACTGAAGCTTTCTTT,CASSHQQGWRTEAFF
TRBV9,TRBJ2-1,.,TRBD2,TGTGCCAGCAGCGTAACAAGCGGGGGGTACAATGAGCAGTTCTTC,CASSVTSGGYNEQFF
TRBV28,TRBJ1-5,few,.,TGTGCCAGCACTCTACAGCTCCGGAGCAATCAGCCCCAGCATTTT,CASTLQLRSNQPQHF
TRBV29-1,TRBJ2-5,.,.,TGCAGCGTTGGGGCTCTGGAAGAGACCCAGTACTTC,CSVGALEETQYF
TRBV18,TRBJ1-5,.,.,TGTGCCAGCTCACCCCGTGAGGGCTGGAATCAGCCCCAGCATTTT,CASSPREGWNQPQHF
TRBV3-1/TRBV3-2,TRBJ2-5,.,.,TGTGCCAGCAAGAGGGGAGCGGGTTCGGAGACCCAGTACTTC,CASKRGAGSETQYF
TRBV15,TRBJ1-1,.,.,TGTGCCATCGGAGAGAGGAACACTGAAGCTTTCTTT,CAIGERNTEAFF
TRBV29-1,TRBJ1-5,once,TRBD1,TGCAGCGCTAAGACAGGGCAGGGGCCCAATCAGCCCCAGCATTTT,CSAKTGQGPNQPQHF
TRBV6-5,TRBJ1-2,.,TRBD1,TGTGCCAGCTGGACAGGGGCTTGGTATGGCTACACCTTC,CASWTGAWYGYTF
TRBV28,TRBJ1-1,.,.,TGTGCCACCACTTATGGGGCTGAGAACACTGAAGCTTTCTTT,CATTYGAENTEAFF
TRBV3-1/TRBV3-2,TRBJ2-3,.,TRBD2,TGTGCCAGCAGCGGACTAGCGGGAGGAGGAGATACGCAGTATTTT,CASSGLAGGGDTQYF
TRBV24-1,TRBJ1-2,.,TRBD1,TGTGCCACCAGTGACCGTGACAGGGGCTATGGCTACACCTTC,CATSDRDRGYGYTF
TRBV11-1,TRBJ2-7,.,TRBD2,TGTGCCAGCAGCTGGACTAGCGGGACCTACGAGCAGTACTTC,CASSWTSGTYEQYF
TRBV18,TRBJ2-5,.,.,TGTGCCAGCTCCGGGACTCCCAATTACCAAGAGACCCAGTACTTC,CASSGTPNYQETQYF
TRBV7-2,TRBJ1-1,once,.,TGTGCCAGCAGCTTTCGGGTGAACACTGAAGCTTTCTTT,CASSFRVNTEAFF
TRBV5-6,TRBJ2-7,.,TRBD1,TGTGCCAGCAGCACCGGATTCGAAGCAGGGGGCCGATACGAGCAGTACTTC,CASSTGFEAGGRYEQYF
TRBV6-4,TRBJ2-5,.,TRBD2,TGTGCCAGCAGTGCCGGACTAGGATATACCCAGTACTTC,CASSAGLGYTQYF
TRBV7-9,TRBJ1-3,few,.,TGTGCCAGCAGGCAGGAGGGAGGCTCTGGAAACACCATATATTTT,CASRQEGGSGNTIYF
TRBV11-1,TRBJ2-5,.,TRBD2,TGTGCCAGCAGCTTAATGCGGGGGGGTAAAGAGACCCAGTACTTC,CASSLMRGGKETQYF
TRBV6-6,TRBJ2-2,.,TRBD1,TGTGCCAGCAGTGGACAGGGAAGAACCGGGGAGCTGTTTTTT,CASSGQGRTGELFF
TRBV27,TRBJ2-7,.,.,TGTGCCAGCGGAAAGGAGGGGGGGCATTACGAGCAGTACTTC,CASGKEGGHYEQYF
TRBV6-2/TRBV6-3,TRBJ1-1,.,.,TGTGCCAGCAGTTACGTAGATTACACTGAAGCTTTCTTT,CASSYVDYTEAFF
TRBV28,TRBJ2-5,.,TRBD2,TGTGCCAGCAGTGGGTACACTAGCGGTCAAAAGACCCAGTACTTC,CASSGYTSGQKTQYF
TRBV11-2,TRBJ2-3,.,.,TGTGCCAGCAGTCTCGCGGGGCTAGCGAGGAAAGATACGCAGTATTTT,CASSLAGLARKDTQYF
TRBV6-2/TRBV6-3,TRBJ1-1,.,.,TGTGCCAGCAGTTCCCTCACCGGGAAGGGAGGGACTGAAGCTTTCTTT,CASSSLTGKGGTEAFF
TRBV19,TRBJ2-7,.,.,TGTGCCAGTAGTCTTCCGGGGGCCTACGAGCAGTACTTC,CASSLPGAYEQYF